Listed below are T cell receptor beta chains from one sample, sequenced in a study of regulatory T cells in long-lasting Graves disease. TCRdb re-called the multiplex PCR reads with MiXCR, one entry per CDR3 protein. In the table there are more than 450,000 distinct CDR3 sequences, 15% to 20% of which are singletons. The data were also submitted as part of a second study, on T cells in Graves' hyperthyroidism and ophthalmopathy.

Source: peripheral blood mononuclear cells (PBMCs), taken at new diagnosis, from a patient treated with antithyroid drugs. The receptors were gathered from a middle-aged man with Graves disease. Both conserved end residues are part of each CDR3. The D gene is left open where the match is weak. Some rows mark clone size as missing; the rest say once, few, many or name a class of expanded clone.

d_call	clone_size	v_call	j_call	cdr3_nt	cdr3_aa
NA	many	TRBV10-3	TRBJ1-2	TGTGCCATCAGTGAGTCGTCTACCTATGGCTACACCTTC	CAISESSTYGYTF
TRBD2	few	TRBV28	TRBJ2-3	TGTGCCAGCAGTCCTGGACTAGCGGTGCCAGATACGCAGTATTTT	CASSPGLAVPDTQYF
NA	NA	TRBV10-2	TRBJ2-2	TGCGCCAGCAGGACCCCAAGGGGCACCGGGGAGCTGTTTTTT	CASRTPRGTGELFF
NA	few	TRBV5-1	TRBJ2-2	TGCGCCAGCAGCATCCGGGACGCTGACACCGGGGAGCTGTTTTTT	CASSIRDADTGELFF
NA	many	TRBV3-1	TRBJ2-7	TGTGCCAGCAGCGGAGACTTTGGACGGTCATTCTCCTACGAGCAGTACTTC	CASSGDFGRSFSYEQYF
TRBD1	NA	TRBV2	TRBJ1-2	TGTGCCAGCAGGGATATCGGACAGGAAATGAATGGCTACACCTTC	CASRDIGQEMNGYTF
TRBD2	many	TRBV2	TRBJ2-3	TGTGCCAGCAAACGGGAGGGCACAGATACGCAGTATTTT	CASKREGTDTQYF
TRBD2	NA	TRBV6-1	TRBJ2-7	TGTGCCAGCAGCAAGCCGGGGGGAGGGTACGAGCAGTACTTC	CASSKPGGGYEQYF
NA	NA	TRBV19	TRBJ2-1	TGTGCCAGTAGCACAGTGAGGAGTTCCTACAATGAGCAGTTCTTC	CASSTVRSSYNEQFF
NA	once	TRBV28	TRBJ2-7	TGTGCCAGCAGTGCCCTTCCTCGCCGGCAGTACTTC	CASSALPRRQYF
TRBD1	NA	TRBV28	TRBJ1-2	TGTGCCAGCAGTTCACGGACAGGGGGCTTATTTGGCTACACCTTC	CASSSRTGGLFGYTF
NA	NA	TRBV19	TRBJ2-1	TGTGCCAGTAGTTCTTGGAGCTCCTACAATGAGCAGTTCTTC	CASSSWSSYNEQFF
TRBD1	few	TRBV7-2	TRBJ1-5	TGTGCCAGCAGGGACGAAGGGACAGGCAATCAGCCCCAGCATTTT	CASRDEGTGNQPQHF
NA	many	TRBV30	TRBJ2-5	TGTGCCTGGGTAGGAGTGGAGACCCAGTACTTC	CAWVGVETQYF
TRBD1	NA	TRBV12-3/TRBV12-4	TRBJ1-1	TGTGCCAGCAGCAAATACGGACAGGGAGGGGGAGGCACTGAAGCTTTCTTT	CASSKYGQGGGGTEAFF
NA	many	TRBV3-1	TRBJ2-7	TGTGCCAGCAGCAGGGGACACAGCTCCTACGAGCAGTACTTC	CASSRGHSSYEQYF
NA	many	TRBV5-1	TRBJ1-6	TGCGCCAGCAGCTTGGGGACAGAATATTCACCCCTCCACTTT	CASSLGTEYSPLHF
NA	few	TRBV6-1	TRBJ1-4	TGTGCCAGCAGTCCCACGATCGCTGAAAAACTGTTTTTT	CASSPTIAEKLFF
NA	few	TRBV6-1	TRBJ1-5	TGTGCCAGCACCTACCAGTTACAGGGTAGTAATCAGCCCCAGCATTTT	CASTYQLQGSNQPQHF
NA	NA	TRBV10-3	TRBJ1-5	TGTGCCATCAGTGAGTCGATGGGGGGGGATGAACAGCCCCAGCATTTT	CAISESMGGDEQPQHF
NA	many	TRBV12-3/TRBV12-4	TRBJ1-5	TGTGCCAGCAGTTTTGGGACGGTCAATCAGCCCCAGCATTTT	CASSFGTVNQPQHF
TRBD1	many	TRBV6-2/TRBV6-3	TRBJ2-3	TGTGCCAGCAGTTCCCCCAGGGGGTTCAGGGATACGCAGTATTTT	CASSSPRGFRDTQYF
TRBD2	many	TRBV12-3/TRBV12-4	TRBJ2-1	TGTGCCAGCAGTGCCCGACTAGCGGGCTACAATGAGCAGTTCTTC	CASSARLAGYNEQFF
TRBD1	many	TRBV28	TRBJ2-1	TGTGCCAGCAGCTCCCCCAGGGGGTACAATGAGCAGTTCTTC	CASSSPRGYNEQFF
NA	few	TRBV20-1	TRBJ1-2	TGCAGTGCTAGAGTGGGCGGCTCTAACTATGGCTACACCTTC	CSARVGGSNYGYTF
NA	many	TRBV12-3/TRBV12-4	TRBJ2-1	TGTGCCAGCAGCTTTGGAACATCCAGCTCCTACAATGAGCAGTTCTTC	CASSFGTSSSYNEQFF
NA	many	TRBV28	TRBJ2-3	TGTGCCAGCAGTTTGTCCCCCGGGGAGCGGTGGGGGGATACGCAGTATTTT	CASSLSPGERWGDTQYF
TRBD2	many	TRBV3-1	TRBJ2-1	TGTGCCAGCAGCCAAGATGGGAGGGTGTACAATGAGCAGTTCTTC	CASSQDGRVYNEQFF
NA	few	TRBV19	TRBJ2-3	TGTGCCAGTAGCTTCGTGTTCGGGGGCACAGATACGCAGTATTTT	CASSFVFGGTDTQYF
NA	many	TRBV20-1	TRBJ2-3	TGCAGTGCTAGAGATTGGGGGCAGGGGATCGATACGCAGTATTTT	CSARDWGQGIDTQYF
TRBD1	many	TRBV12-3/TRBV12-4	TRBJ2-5	TGTGCCAGCAGTTTTGGGGGGACAGGACAAGAGACCCAGTACTTC	CASSFGGTGQETQYF
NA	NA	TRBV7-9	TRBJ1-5	TGTGCCAGCAGCTTAGCACTCTCTCAGCCCCAGCATTTT	CASSLALSQPQHF
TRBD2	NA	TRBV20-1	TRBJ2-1	TGCAGTGCTAGATTACTAGCGGGAGCCCACAATGAGCAGTTCTTC	CSARLLAGAHNEQFF
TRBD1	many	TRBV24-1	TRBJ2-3	TGTGCCACCAGTGGACCGGGACAGGGGACTTACACAGATACGCAGTATTTT	CATSGPGQGTYTDTQYF
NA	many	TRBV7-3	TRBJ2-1	TGTGCCAGCAGCTTAAAGGCTAGTCATGAGCAGTTCTTC	CASSLKASHEQFF
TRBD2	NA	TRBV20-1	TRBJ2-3	TGCGGAGGCCTAGCGGGAGGGGGCGCAGATACGCAGTATTTT	CGGLAGGGADTQYF
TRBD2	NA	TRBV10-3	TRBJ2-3	TGTGCCATCACCGGGACTAGCGGGAGTACAGATACGCAGTATTTT	CAITGTSGSTDTQYF
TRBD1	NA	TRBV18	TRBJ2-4	TGTGCCAGCTCCCCGGGGACAGCACGCGACATTCAGTACTTC	CASSPGTARDIQYF
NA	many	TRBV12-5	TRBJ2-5	TGTGCTAGTGGTTTGGTACAAGAGACCCAGTACTTC	CASGLVQETQYF
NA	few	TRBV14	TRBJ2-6	TGTGCCAGCAGTCACCGACATATCTCTGGGGCCAACGTCCTGACCTTC	CASSHRHISGANVLTF
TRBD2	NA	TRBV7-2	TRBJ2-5	TGTGCCAGCACCCCGCGGGGGGTCGGGGAGACCCAGTACTTC	CASTPRGVGETQYF